This T cell receptor beta chain is drawn from a study of blood T cell repertoires in COVID-19. Study-level background: Sites in the United States, Italy and Spain provided acute and convalescent COVID-19 samples. T cells, B-cell-depleted T cells, or PBMCs provided the cDNA or gDNA that served as material.

Study processing details: Quantification of nucleated cells was approximated via reference gene primer amplification. The data were produced by immunoSEQ multiplex PCR, yet TCRdb's version contains in-frame clones alone and is incomplete. The DNA was the basis for D and trimming; V, J and clone size are from that table. The data show about 120,000 clones, 85% to 90% seen once. The CDR3 contains 18 residues. V gave up 1 base and J gave up 0 bases; unmatched junction bases: 8. The germline V gene encodes CDR1 SGHTA and CDR2 FQGNSA. This clone was picked up one time. The sample comprised peripheral blood. The clonotype originates from a man aged 55 to 70 with acute or convalescent COVID-19. The chain couples TRBV7-2 to TRBJ2-1; 8 bases match TRBD2. The CDR3 nucleotides are TGTGCCAGCAGCTTAGTGGGGCTAGCGGGCTTCTCCTACAATGAGCAGTTCTTC. It translates to CASSLVGLAGFSYNEQFF.